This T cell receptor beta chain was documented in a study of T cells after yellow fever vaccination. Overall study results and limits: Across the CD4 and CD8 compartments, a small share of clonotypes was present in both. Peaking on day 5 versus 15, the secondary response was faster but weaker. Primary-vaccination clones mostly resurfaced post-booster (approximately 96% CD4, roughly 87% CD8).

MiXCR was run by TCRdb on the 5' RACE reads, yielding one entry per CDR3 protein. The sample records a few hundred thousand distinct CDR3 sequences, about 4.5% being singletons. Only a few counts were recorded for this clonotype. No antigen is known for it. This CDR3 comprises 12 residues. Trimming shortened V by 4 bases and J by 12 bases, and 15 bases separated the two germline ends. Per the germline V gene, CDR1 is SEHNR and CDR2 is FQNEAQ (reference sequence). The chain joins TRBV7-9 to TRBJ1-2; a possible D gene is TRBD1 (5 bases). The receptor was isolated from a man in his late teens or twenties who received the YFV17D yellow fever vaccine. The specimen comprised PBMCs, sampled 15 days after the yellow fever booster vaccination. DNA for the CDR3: TGTGCCAGCAGCTCGGGACCCTCGCTTGACACCTTC. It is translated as CASSSGPSLDTF.